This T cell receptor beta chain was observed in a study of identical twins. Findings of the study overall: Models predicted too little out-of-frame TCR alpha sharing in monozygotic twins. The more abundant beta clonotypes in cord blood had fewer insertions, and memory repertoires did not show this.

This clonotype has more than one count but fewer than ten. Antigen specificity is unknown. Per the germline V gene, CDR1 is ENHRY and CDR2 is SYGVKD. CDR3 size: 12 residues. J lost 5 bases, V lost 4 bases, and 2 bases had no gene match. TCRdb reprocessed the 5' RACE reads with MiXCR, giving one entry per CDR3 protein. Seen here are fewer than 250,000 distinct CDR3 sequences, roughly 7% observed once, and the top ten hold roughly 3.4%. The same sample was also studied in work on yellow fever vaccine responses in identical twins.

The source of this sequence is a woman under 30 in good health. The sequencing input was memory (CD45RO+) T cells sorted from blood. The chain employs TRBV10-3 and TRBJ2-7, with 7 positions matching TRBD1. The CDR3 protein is CAISATGDEQYF. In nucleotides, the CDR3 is TGTGCCATCAGTGCAACAGGGGACGAGCAGTACTTC.